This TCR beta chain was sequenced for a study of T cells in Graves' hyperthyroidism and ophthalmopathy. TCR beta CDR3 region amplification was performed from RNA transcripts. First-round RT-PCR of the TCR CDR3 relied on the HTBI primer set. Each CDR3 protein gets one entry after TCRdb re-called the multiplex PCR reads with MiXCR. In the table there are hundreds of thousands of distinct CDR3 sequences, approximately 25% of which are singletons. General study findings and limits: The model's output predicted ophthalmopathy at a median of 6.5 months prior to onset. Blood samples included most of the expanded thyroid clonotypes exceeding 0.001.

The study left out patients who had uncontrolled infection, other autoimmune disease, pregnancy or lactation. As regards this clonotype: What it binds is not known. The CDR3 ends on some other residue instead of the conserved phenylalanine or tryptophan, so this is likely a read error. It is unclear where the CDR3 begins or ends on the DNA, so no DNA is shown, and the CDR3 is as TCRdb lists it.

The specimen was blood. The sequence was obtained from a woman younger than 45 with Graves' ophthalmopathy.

This CDR3 is CASDLMGSNQPQQL. V and J are TRBV7-2 and TRBJ1-5. The CDR3 adds up to 14 amino acids, both ends counted. CDR1 is SGHTA and CDR2 is FQGNSA in the germline V gene.